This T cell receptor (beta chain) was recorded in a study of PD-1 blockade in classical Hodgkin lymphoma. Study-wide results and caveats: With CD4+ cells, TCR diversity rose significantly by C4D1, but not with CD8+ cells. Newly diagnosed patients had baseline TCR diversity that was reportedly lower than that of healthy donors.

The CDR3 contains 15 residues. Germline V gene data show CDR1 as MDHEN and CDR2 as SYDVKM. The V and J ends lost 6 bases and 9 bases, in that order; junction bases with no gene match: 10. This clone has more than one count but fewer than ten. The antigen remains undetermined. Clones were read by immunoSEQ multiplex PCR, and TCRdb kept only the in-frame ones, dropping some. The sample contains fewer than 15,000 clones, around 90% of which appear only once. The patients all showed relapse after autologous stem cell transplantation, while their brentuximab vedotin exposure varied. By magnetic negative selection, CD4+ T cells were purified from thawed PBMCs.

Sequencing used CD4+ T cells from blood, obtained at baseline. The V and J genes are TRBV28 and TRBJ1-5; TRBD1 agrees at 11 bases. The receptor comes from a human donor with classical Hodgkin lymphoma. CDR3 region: CASRRPGTGGRPQHF. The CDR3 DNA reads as TGTGCCAGCAGACGCCCCGGGACAGGGGGTCGGCCCCAGCATTTT. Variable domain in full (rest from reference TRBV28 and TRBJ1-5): DVKVTQSSRYLVKRTGEKVFLECVQDMDHENMFWYRQDPGLGLRLIYFSYDVKMKEKGDIPEGYSVSREKKERFSLILESASTNQTSMYLCASRRPGTGGRPQHFGDGTRLSIL.